The sequence of this TCR beta chain was determined in a study of T cells in Graves' hyperthyroidism and ophthalmopathy. Amplification yielded TCR beta CDR3 regions, with RNA transcripts as the source. RT-PCR in the first round (using the HTBI primer set) targeted the TCR CDR3. TCRdb used MiXCR to reprocess the multiplex PCR reads, holding one entry per CDR3 protein. The profile shows fewer than 350,000 distinct CDR3 sequences, about 18% of them singletons. The CDR3 consists of 12 residues. Deletions cut 0 bases from V and 6 bases from J, with 3 bases between. CDR1 and CDR2 from the germline V gene are MGHRA and YSYEKL.

The clonotype originates from a woman aged 45-59 years with Graves' hyperthyroidism. The sequencing sample was made of blood. The chain is built from TRBV4-1 and TRBJ2-1; D is unclear. As DNA, the CDR3 is TGCGCCAGCAGCCAAGATGTCAATGAGCAGTTCTTC. Its translation is CASSQDVNEQFF.